This T cell receptor (beta chain) derives from a study of spatial heterogeneity in lung cancer. The overall study: Available follow-up PBMC samples were sequenced, at a median of about 2 years post-resection.

This CDR3 has 18 residues. The ends lost 6 bases at V and 1 base at J; junction bases unmatched: 15. Per germline, CDR1 LNHDA and CDR2 SQIVND (reference sequence). As to time point: blood at routine non-recurrence follow-up after resection. Sequencing was performed on whole RNA extracted from tumor and nontumor lung tissue, or from frozen PBMC, and the material was left unsorted. TCRdb called the 5' RACE reads again in MiXCR, with one record for every CDR3 protein. The sample lists tens of thousands of distinct CDR3 sequences, less than 9% occurring once. This clonotype was seen at least ten times. The genes are TRBV19 and TRBJ2-7, with TRBD1 matching over 10 bases. The receptor was derived from a female donor with early-stage non-small cell lung cancer. The sample consisted of PBMCs, taken at follow-up. CDR3 protein: CASSHFRAWGQGSYEQYF. For the CDR3, the DNA is TGTGCCAGTAGCCATTTTCGGGCGTGGGGACAGGGGTCCTACGAGCAGTACTTC.